The entry that follows covers one T cell receptor beta chain sequence. Its antigen is unidentified. Amplified material comprised TCR beta CDR3 regions derived from RNA transcripts. In the first round, RT-PCR was carried out with HTBI primers, and a multiplex PCR formed the second round. TCRdb called the multiplex PCR reads again in MiXCR, with one record for every CDR3 protein. The table has some 1.1 million distinct CDR3 sequences, about 36% seen once. This sample is part of a study of Graves' ophthalmopathy and Graves' hyperthyroidism. Findings and caveats of the study: Discriminating ophthalmopathy from stable hyperthyroidism, a 13-signature model attained a sensitivity of about 88% and a specificity of around 77%.

Sample: peripheral blood or thyroid tissue (not recorded which). This sequence was found in an adult man with Graves' hyperthyroidism.

The CDR3: CASSSRDESTYETQYF. The CDR3 coding sequence is TGTGCCAGCAGCTCCCGGGACGAAAGCACCTACGAGACCCAGTACTTC. The genes are TRBV7-9 and TRBJ2-5; either TRBD1 or TRBD2 may supply D (5 bases each). The germline V gene encodes CDR1 SEHNR and CDR2 FQNEAQ (reference sequence). Trimming removed 4 bases from V and 5 bases from J, with 20 bases in between. There are 16 residues in the CDR3.